Listed here are 25 T cell receptor beta chains from one sample, sequenced in a study of PD-1 and CTLA-4 blockade in melanoma. The method was immunoSEQ multiplex PCR; TCRdb's version includes in-frame clones alone and lacks a portion of them. Of approximately 17,000 clones in the sample, around three quarters were seen once. The input for sequencing was CD8+ T cells from peripheral blood, taken from a patient given anti-PD-1 treatment. The receptors stem from a human donor with melanoma.

The chain uses TRBV5-3 and TRBJ2-1, with unresolved D. TRBV5-3 is an ORF, with its function uncertain. The V end was cut by 1 base, the J end by 0 bases, with 11 bases between. This CDR3 contains 16 residues. The CDR3 sequence: CARSLSHFSSYNEQFF. CDR3 nucleotides: TGTGCCAGAAGCTTGAGTCATTTTAGCTCCTACAATGAGCAGTTCTTC.

V usage is TRBV3-1 (or the pseudogene TRBV3-2) and J usage is TRBJ2-1; 7 bases fit TRBD1. This CDR3 region has 15 residues. Trimming took 0 bases from V and 9 from J; bases not matched to a gene: 8. CDR1 is LGHDT, CDR2 YNNKEL, per germline (reference sequence). This chain's CDR3 is CASSQEGRGIGEQFF. DNA of the CDR3: TGTGCCAGCAGCCAAGAAGGCAGGGGGATAGGTGAGCAGTTCTTC.

This sequence joins TRBV21-1 and TRBJ2-1; the DNA was not used to check the table's D call, TRBD2. TRBV21-1 is shown as a pseudogene. CDR3 size: 16 residues. CDR3 sequence reads: CASNRLVKRSYNEQFF. Written as DNA, the CDR3 is TGTGCCAGCAACCGACTCGTTAAGCGGTCCTACAATGAGCAGTTCTTC.

The chain joins TRBV13 to TRBJ2-1; 7 bases agree with TRBD1. Germline CDR1 PRHDT, CDR2 FYEKMQ (reference sequence). This CDR3 region has 12 residues. J lost 8 bases, V lost 5 bases, and 3 bases had no gene match. In DNA form, the CDR3 reads TGTGCCAGCAGCATGACAGGGTATGAGCAGTTCTTC. Translated, it gives CASSMTGYEQFF.

V gene TRBV6-5 combines with J gene TRBJ2-2; 9 bases are shared with TRBD2. This CDR3 spans 15 amino acids. V dropped 5 bases and J dropped 1; count of bases not matched to a gene: 2. The V gene's germline CDR1 is MNHEY and CDR2 SVGAGI. CDR3 in DNA: TGTGCCAGCAGTCGACTAGCGGTGAACACCGGGGAGCTGTTTTTT. Translated, it gives CASSRLAVNTGELFF.

The gene calls are TRBV11-3 and TRBJ2-3; TRBD2 matches at 7 bases. The V gene end was trimmed by 0 bases and the J gene end by 0 bases; junction bases not matched to a gene: 6. CDR1 and CDR2 from the germline V gene are SGHNT and YENEEA. CDR3 length: 17 residues. Here the CDR3 reads CASSLELPGLSTDTQYF. As DNA, the CDR3 is TGTGCCAGCAGCTTAGAACTACCGGGACTAAGCACAGATACGCAGTATTTT.

This chain connects TRBV5-5 to TRBJ1-1; a possible D gene is TRBD1 (5 bases). Trimming left V 1 base short and J 4 bases short, with 8 bases between. The V gene's germline CDR1 is SGHKS and CDR2 YYEKEE (reference sequence). The CDR3 is made up of 13 amino acids. The CDR3 loop is CASSLWGTTEAFF. CDR3 DNA sequence: TGTGCCAGCAGCTTGTGGGGGACCACTGAAGCTTTCTTT.

The chain recombines TRBV5-8 with TRBJ2-3; D remains ambiguous. V lost 0 bases and J lost 0, with 8 bases in between. The CDR3 sequence is 15 residues long. CDR1 and CDR2 from the germline V gene are SGHTS and YDEGEE. CDR3 sequence (DNA): TGTGCCAGCAGCTTGGAGGCGGCTAGCACAGATACGCAGTATTTT. Amino acid sequence: CASSLEAASTDTQYF. The complete variable domain, with remaining parts taken from reference TRBV5-8 and TRBJ2-3, reads EAGVTQSPTHLIKTRGQQATLRCSPISGHTSVYWYQQALGLGLQFLLWYDEGEERNRGNFPPRFSGRQFPNYSSELNVNALELEDSALYLCASSLEAASTDTQYFGPGTRLTVL.

In DNA form, the CDR3 reads TGTGCCAGCAAGAGGGGCGAGAACACTGAAGCTTTCTTT. Its translation is CASKRGENTEAFF. The chain is built from TRBV2 and TRBJ1-1, with D possibly TRBD1 on 5 matching bases. Looked up from germline, CDR1 is SNHLY and CDR2 is FYNNEI. V lost 7 bases and J lost 1, with 10 bases in between. This CDR3 comprises 13 residues.

The chain has TRBV10-3 and TRBJ2-7, with TRBD2 identical over 12 bases. CDR1 and CDR2 (germline): ENHRY, SYGVKD. V was clipped by 7 bases and J by 1 base; unmatched bases: 5. The CDR3 runs 15 residues. CDR3 region: CAITPSGGDSYEQYF. CDR3 DNA sequence: TGTGCCATCACTCCTAGCGGGGGGGATTCCTACGAGCAGTACTTC.

The CDR3 bases are TGCGCCAGCAGTCCAAACAGCTATCTTGATGAAAAACTGTTTTTT. This encodes CASSPNSYLDEKLFF. This chain connects TRBV10-2 to TRBJ1-4; no definite D call. The V end lost 5 bases, the J end lost 6 bases, and 16 bases lay between the germline ends. This CDR3 region has 15 residues. From germline, CDR1 is WSHSY and CDR2 SAAADI.

V usage is TRBV15 and J usage is TRBJ2-1; TRBD2 matches 7 bases. CDR3 length: 15 amino acids. Losses at the gene ends were 0 bases for V and 7 bases for J; bases not matched to a gene: 6. Germline CDR1 and CDR2: LNHNV and YYDKDF (reference sequence). The CDR3 here is CATSRDGGAGNEQFF. The CDR3 region has the DNA TGTGCCACCAGCAGAGATGGGGGAGCGGGGAATGAGCAGTTCTTC.

V is TRBV27 and J is TRBJ1-5, with D maybe TRBD1 (5 bases). CDR3 length: 17 residues. Trimming took off 2 bases at V and 0 bases at J, with 14 bases between the two ends. Germline V gives CDR1 MNHEY, CDR2 SMNVEV (reference sequence). The CDR3 loop is CASSLGGMGYSNQPQHF. CDR3 coding DNA: TGTGCCAGCAGTTTAGGGGGGATGGGGTATAGCAATCAGCCCCAGCATTTT.

The chain links TRBV4-1 to TRBJ2-1; D is uncertain. The CDR3 covers 11 residues. The V gene lost 5 bases and the J gene lost 6 bases, with 5 bases spanning the gap. Germline V gene data show CDR1 as MGHRA and CDR2 as YSYEKL. CDR3 sequence (DNA): TGCGCCAGCAGCTACACCAATGAGCAGTTCTTC. Its translation: CASSYTNEQFF.

This chain connects TRBV7-2 to TRBJ2-7; 7 bases are shared with TRBD2. After removal of 1 base from V and 3 bases from J, the junction contained 3 bases not matched to a gene. Germline CDR1 and CDR2: SGHTA and FQGNSA. The CDR3 covers 14 residues. CDR3: CASSLVAGDYEQYF. The CDR3 DNA reads as TGTGCCAGCAGCTTAGTTGCGGGGGACTACGAGCAGTACTTC. Filled out from reference TRBV7-2 and TRBJ2-7, the complete variable domain reads GAGVSQSPSNKVTEKGKDVELRCDPISGHTALYWYRQSLGQGLEFLIYFQGNSAPDKSGLPSDRFSAERTGGSVSTLTIQRTQQEDSAVYLCASSLVAGDYEQYFGPGTRLTVT.

The J gene is TRBJ2-7, the V gene TRBV7-6; D tentatively reads TRBD1 or TRBD2 (5 bases each). Germline assignment: CDR1 SGHVS and CDR2 FNYEAQ. The length of the CDR3 is 14 residues. V shed 4 bases and J shed 7 bases, with 17 bases lying between them. The CDR3 nucleotides are TGTGCCAGCAGCTCGGGACCCCCAGGGCGGGAGCAGTACTTC. It translates to CASSSGPPGREQYF.

Only one count was recorded for this clone. The chain links TRBV5-5 to TRBJ2-5; 12 bases match TRBD2. V was pared by 0 bases and J by 4 bases, with 10 bases of the junction left unmatched. Germline V lookup: CDR1 SGHKS, CDR2 YYEKEE (reference sequence). This CDR3 is 18 amino acids long. In nucleotides, the CDR3 is TGTGCCAGCAGCTTGGACCCTAGCGGGAGGGCCAGGAGAGAGACCCAGTACTTC. This sequence encodes CASSLDPSGRARRETQYF.

This clone was found a few times. This sequence joins TRBV5-1 and TRBJ1-1, with 7 bases fitting TRBD1. Trimming removed 2 bases from V and 8 bases from J; junction bases left unmatched: 9. The CDR3 loop spans 14 amino acids. Looked up from germline, CDR1 is SGHRS and CDR2 is YFSETQ. CDR3 protein: CASSFYRGDFEAFF. DNA of the CDR3: TGCGCCAGCAGCTTCTACAGGGGTGACTTCGAAGCTTTCTTT.

CDR3: CASSPLTTMNTEAFF. CDR3 coding DNA: TGTGCCAGCTCACCACTCACCACCATGAACACTGAAGCTTTCTTT. The V call is TRBV18, the J call TRBJ1-1; D unclear. The CDR3 contains 15 residues. The V and J ends lost 1 base and 0 bases respectively, with 9 bases between them. The germline gives CDR1 KGHSH, CDR2 LQKENI.

The gene calls are TRBV15 and TRBJ2-2, with 8 bases matching TRBD1. CDR3 length: 14 amino acids. CDR1 and CDR2 (germline): LNHNV, YYDKDF (reference sequence). With V trimmed by 3 bases and J by 7 bases, 4 bases remained unmatched. CDR3 region: CATSRDRVDGELFF. CDR3 nucleotides: TGTGCCACCAGCAGGGACAGGGTGGACGGGGAGCTGTTTTTT.

This sequence joins TRBV6-5 and TRBJ1-2; 7 bases match TRBD1. V trimming: 3 bases; J trimming: 4 bases; junction bases outside the gene matches: 8. CDR3 length: 15 amino acids. CDR1 is MNHEY and CDR2 is SVGAGI in the germline V gene. The CDR3 region is CASSYREGQLYGYTF. CDR3 DNA: TGTGCCAGCAGTTATCGGGAGGGACAGCTCTATGGCTACACCTTC.

J is TRBJ1-1 and V is TRBV7-6; D is ambiguous. The germline V gene encodes CDR1 SGHVS and CDR2 FNYEAQ. Trimming left V 5 bases short and J 5 bases short, with 12 bases between. The CDR3 is 13 amino acids. The DNA of the CDR3 is TGTGCCAGCAGCCCCCGGCCCTCAACTGAAGCTTTCTTT. Translated: CASSPRPSTEAFF.

This chain connects TRBV19 to TRBJ2-3; 7 nucleotides line up with TRBD2. The CDR3 contains 12 residues. Germline V CDR1 and CDR2: LNHDA, SQIVND (reference sequence). V shed 8 bases, J shed 4 bases, and the junction held 3 bases outside the gene matches. The CDR3 DNA reads as TGTGCCAGTCAAGCGGGGCCAGATACGCAGTATTTT. This gives the protein CASQAGPDTQYF.

As DNA, the CDR3 is TGTGCCAGTAGTATAGCCCACGAGCAGTACTTC. This encodes CASSIAHEQYF. The chain couples TRBV19 to TRBJ2-7; D is unresolved. The CDR3 is 11 amino acids. CDR1 and CDR2 from the germline V gene are LNHDA and SQIVND (reference sequence). Trimming removed 1 base at V and 5 bases at J, with 3 bases between.

The CDR3 DNA follows: TGTGCCAGCAGCTGGATCGGAATGGGTGACTATGGCTACACCTTC. Encoded protein: CASSWIGMGDYGYTF. The chain employs TRBV5-4 and TRBJ1-2; D gene ambiguous. The CDR3 is 15 residues long. Looked up from germline, CDR1 is SGHNT and CDR2 is YYREEE (reference sequence). Trimming took off 3 bases at V and 3 bases at J, with 15 bases between the two ends.